Listed here are 18 T cell receptor beta chains from one sample, sequenced in a study of T cell repertoires in cytomegalovirus infection. TCRdb re-analysed the reads in MiXCR, keeping a single row per CDR3 protein. Among fewer than 700,000 distinct CDR3 sequences listed, roughly 26% were seen once. Specimen: CD8+ T cells from PBMCs. Every receptor here comes from a human donor in good health (CMV status not recorded). Some clones in this sample may be carry-over from other donors' samples.

The CDR3 reads CASSWDPYEQYF. CDR3 bases: TGTGCCAGCAGCTGGGATCCCTACGAGCAGTACTTC. This sequence joins TRBV7-9 and TRBJ2-7; D gene unclear. Deletions cut 4 bases from V and 2 bases from J, with 6 bases between. The CDR3 extends over 12 amino acids. Germline values: CDR1 SEHNR, CDR2 FQNEAQ (reference sequence).

Only a few counts were recorded for this clonotype. J is TRBJ2-2 and V is TRBV6-5; D remains ambiguous. Trimming shortened V by 2 bases and J by 9 bases, and 16 bases separated the two germline ends. This CDR3 contains 15 residues. Germline V lookup: CDR1 MNHEY, CDR2 SVGAGI. The CDR3 is CASSYQTVRTRELFF. The CDR3 bases are TGTGCCAGCAGTTACCAAACAGTTCGGACCCGGGAGCTGTTTTTT.

This clonotype was observed many times. This sequence joins TRBV7-2 and TRBJ1-1, with D uncertain. CDR3 length: 10 amino acids. Germline CDR1 reads SGHTA; CDR2 reads FQGNSA. V lost 1 base and J 11 bases, leaving 5 bases between the germline ends. The CDR3 DNA reads TGTGCCAGCAGCTTAGGTACGGCTTTCTTT. This encodes CASSLGTAFF.

The CDR3 DNA reads as TGTGCCAGTAGTATTTGGACAGGTGCCGGGGAGCTGTTTTTT. Translated, it gives CASSIWTGAGELFF. The J gene is TRBJ2-2, the V gene TRBV19, with 7 bases that match TRBD1. Germline V gives CDR1 LNHDA, CDR2 SQIVND (reference sequence). V lost 3 bases to trimming and J lost 6 bases; unmatched junction nucleotides: 4. This CDR3 contains 14 residues.

This chain joins TRBV7-8 and TRBJ2-5; 9 bases agree with TRBD1. Trimming cost V 4 bases and J 4 bases; bases outside gene matches: 7. The CDR3 is 15 amino acids. Germline loops: CDR1 SGHVS, CDR2 FQNEAQ. CDR3 in DNA: TGTGCCAGCAGCTCCGGACAGGGGTTAGGAGAGACCCAGTACTTC. Its translation: CASSSGQGLGETQYF.

This clonotype has only a few counts. The chain couples TRBV12-3 or TRBV12-4 to TRBJ2-7; 9 bases are a match to TRBD2. This CDR3 is 15 amino acids long. With 3 bases clipped from V and 3 bases from J, the junction kept 6 bases outside the gene matches. The CDR3 spells CASSFFLAGHYEQYF. The CDR3 nucleotides read TGTGCCAGCAGTTTTTTCCTAGCGGGACACTACGAGCAGTACTTC.

This clonotype has just a few counts. The chain links TRBV6-6 to TRBJ2-3; 10 bases align to TRBD2. Germline lookup yields CDR1 MNHNY and CDR2 SVGAGI (reference sequence). The V gene end was trimmed by 0 bases and the J gene end by 4 bases; junction bases not matched to a gene: 7. The CDR3 runs to 17 residues. The CDR3, as DNA: TGTGCCAGCAGTTACTCGTTCCCGGGACTAGCGTCAGATACGCAGTATTTT. The encoded protein is CASSYSFPGLASDTQYF.

The sample holds many counts of this clonotype. The chain combines TRBV27 with TRBJ2-5; 10 nucleotides align to TRBD2. There are 16 residues in the CDR3. Per germline, CDR1 MNHEY and CDR2 SMNVEV (reference sequence). Trimming at V came to 6 bases and at J to 2 bases, leaving 9 bases not matched to a gene. This CDR3 reads CASSLSSGGRQETQYF. CDR3 DNA: TGTGCCAGCAGCCTATCTAGCGGGGGCCGTCAAGAGACCCAGTACTTC.

A few counts support this clonotype. The V call is TRBV28, the J call TRBJ2-5; 7 bases line up with TRBD1. Trimming removed 7 bases from V and 7 bases from J; junction bases left unmatched: 15. Germline lookup yields CDR1 MDHEN and CDR2 SYDVKM. The CDR3 extends over 15 amino acids. The CDR3 DNA follows: TGTGCCAGCACCCTTACTCGACAGGGCTCGGGGACCCAGTACTTC. Translation: CASTLTRQGSGTQYF.

In this sample, this clonotype turned up many times. CDR3 DNA sequence: TGTGCCAGCAAAGAGACAGGCTCTGGAAACACCATATATTTT. As protein: CASKETGSGNTIYF. This chain joins TRBV7-2 and TRBJ1-3; tentatively, D is TRBD1 (6 bases). Trimming took off 7 bases at V and 0 bases at J, with 10 bases between the two ends. Looked up from germline, CDR1 is SGHTA and CDR2 is FQGNSA. The CDR3 sequence is 14 residues long.

The chain has TRBV5-1 and TRBJ2-7, with D tentatively TRBD1 or TRBD2 (6 bases each). The germline V gene has CDR1 SGHRS and CDR2 YFSETQ. The CDR3 is made up of 14 amino acids. V was cut by 4 bases and J by 3 bases, with 14 bases left in between. The CDR3 DNA reads as TGCGCCAGCAGCCCCGAACGGGGGCACTACGAGCAGTACTTC. Translation gives CASSPERGHYEQYF.

The rearrangement links TRBV20-1 to TRBJ2-7, with 9 bases lining up with TRBD1. Trimming cost V 0 bases and J 4 bases; bases outside gene matches: 7. This CDR3 is 15 amino acids long. Per germline, CDR1 DFQATT and CDR2 SNEGSKA (reference sequence). The DNA for the CDR3 is TGCAGTGCTAGAGATGGGGACAGGGACTTTTACGAGCAGTACGTC. This gives the protein CSARDGDRDFYEQYV.

The chain has TRBV3-1 and TRBJ2-1; D is unclear. Germline V lookup: CDR1 LGHDT, CDR2 YNNKEL (reference sequence). This CDR3 contains 13 residues. V lost 1 base to trimming and J lost 10 bases, with 11 bases between them. CDR3 DNA: TGTGCCAGCAGCCAAGGAGTCGTCGTCGAGCAGTTCTTC. This codes for CASSQGVVVEQFF.

In this sample, this clonotype turned up a few times. The chain has TRBV20-1 and TRBJ2-7; D uncertain. Germline CDR1 DFQATT, CDR2 SNEGSKA (reference sequence). V was shortened by 0 bases and J by 6 bases, with 6 bases between the two germline ends. The CDR3 spans 11 residues. CDR3: CSARELGEQYF. The CDR3 region has the DNA TGCAGTGCTAGAGAACTCGGCGAGCAGTACTTC.

At least ten counts were recorded for this clonotype. This chain joins TRBV20-1 and TRBJ2-3; no clear D gene. The CDR3 is 10 amino acids. Trimming stripped 2 bases from V and 5 bases from J, with 2 bases between. Germline V gives CDR1 DFQATT, CDR2 SNEGSKA (reference sequence). CDR3 coding DNA: TGCAGTGCTAGACAAGATACGCAGTATTTT. It is translated as CSARQDTQYF.

The genes are TRBV5-6 and TRBJ1-1, with 9 bases that match TRBD1. Germline CDR1 and CDR2: SGHDT and YYEEEE. Trimming at V came to 6 bases and at J to 4 bases, leaving 4 bases not matched to a gene. CDR3 size: 13 residues. The CDR3: CASTLGQGTEAFF. The CDR3 DNA follows: TGTGCCAGCACTTTGGGACAGGGCACTGAAGCTTTCTTT. The variable domain in full, completed from reference TRBV5-6 and TRBJ1-1, reads DAGVTQSPTHLIKTRGQQVTLRCSPKSGHDTVSWYQQALGQGPQFIFQYYEEEERQRGNFPDRFSGHQFPNYSSELNVNALLLGDSALYLCASTLGQGTEAFFGQGTRLTVV.

This clonotype has more than one count but fewer than ten. The CDR3 loop reads CASSFTPGGPDTGELFF. CDR3 DNA: TGTGCCAGCAGTTTCACGCCAGGGGGCCCGGACACCGGGGAGCTGTTTTTT. The chain has TRBV27 and TRBJ2-2; 8 bases align to TRBD1. This CDR3 is built from 17 residues. CDR1 MNHEY and CDR2 SMNVEV come from the germline V gene (reference sequence). Germline trimming cut 3 bases from V and 3 bases from J; bases unmatched to any gene: 9.

The chain recombines TRBV3-1 with TRBJ2-1; D gene ambiguous. The CDR3 is made up of 13 amino acids. Germline loops: CDR1 LGHDT, CDR2 YNNKEL (reference sequence). Trimming removed 1 base at V and 6 bases at J, with 7 bases between. CDR3 in amino acids: CASSQGVINEQFF. The CDR3 nucleotides are TGTGCCAGCAGCCAAGGGGTGATCAATGAGCAGTTCTTC.